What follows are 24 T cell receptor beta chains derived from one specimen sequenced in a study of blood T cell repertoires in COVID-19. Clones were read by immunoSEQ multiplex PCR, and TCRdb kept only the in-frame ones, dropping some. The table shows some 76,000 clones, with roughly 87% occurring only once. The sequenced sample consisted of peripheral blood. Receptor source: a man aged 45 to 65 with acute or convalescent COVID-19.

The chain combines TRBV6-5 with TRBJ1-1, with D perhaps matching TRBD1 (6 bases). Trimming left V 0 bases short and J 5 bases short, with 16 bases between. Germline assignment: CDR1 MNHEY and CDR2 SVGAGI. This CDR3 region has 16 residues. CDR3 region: CASSYSVQKGDTEAFF. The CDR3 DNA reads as TGTGCCAGCAGTTACTCGGTCCAAAAGGGGGATACTGAAGCTTTCTTT.

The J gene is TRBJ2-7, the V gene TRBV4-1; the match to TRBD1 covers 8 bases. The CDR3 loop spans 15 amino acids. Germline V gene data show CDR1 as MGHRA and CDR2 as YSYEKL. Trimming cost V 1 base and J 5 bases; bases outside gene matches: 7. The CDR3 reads CASSQVRTGIHEQYF. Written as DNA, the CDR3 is TGCGCCAGCAGCCAAGTTCGGACAGGGATCCACGAGCAGTACTTC.

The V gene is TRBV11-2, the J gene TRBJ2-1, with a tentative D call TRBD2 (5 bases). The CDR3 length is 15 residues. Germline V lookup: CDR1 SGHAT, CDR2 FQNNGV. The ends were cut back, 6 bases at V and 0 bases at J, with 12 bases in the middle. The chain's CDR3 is CASRRRDNSYNEQFF. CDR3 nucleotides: TGTGCCAGCAGACGCCGGGATAACTCCTACAATGAGCAGTTCTTC.

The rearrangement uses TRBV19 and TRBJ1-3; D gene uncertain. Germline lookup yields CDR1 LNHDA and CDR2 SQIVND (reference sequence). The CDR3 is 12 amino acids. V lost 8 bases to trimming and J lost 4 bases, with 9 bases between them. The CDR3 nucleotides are TGTGCCAGTCGTGGCGGGGGAAACACCATATATTTT. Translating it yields CASRGGGNTIYF.

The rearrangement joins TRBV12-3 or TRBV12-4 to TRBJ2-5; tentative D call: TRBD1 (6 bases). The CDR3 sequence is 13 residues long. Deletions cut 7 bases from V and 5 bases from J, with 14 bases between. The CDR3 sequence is CASNQQGGETQYF. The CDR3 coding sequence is TGTGCCAGCAATCAACAGGGCGGGGAGACCCAGTACTTC.

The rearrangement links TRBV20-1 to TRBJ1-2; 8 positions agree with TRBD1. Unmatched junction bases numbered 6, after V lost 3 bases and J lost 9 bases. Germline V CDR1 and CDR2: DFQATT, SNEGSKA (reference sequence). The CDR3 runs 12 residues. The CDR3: CSASYGQGRYTF. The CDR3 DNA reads TGCAGTGCTAGTTACGGACAGGGACGCTACACCTTC.

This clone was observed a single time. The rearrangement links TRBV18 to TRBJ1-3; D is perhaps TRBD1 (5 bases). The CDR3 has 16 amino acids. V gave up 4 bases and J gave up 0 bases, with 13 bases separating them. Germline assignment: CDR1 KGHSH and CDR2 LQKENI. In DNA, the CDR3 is TGTGCCAGCTCACTACATCGACAGCGCTCTGGAAACACCATATATTTT. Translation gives CASSLHRQRSGNTIYF.

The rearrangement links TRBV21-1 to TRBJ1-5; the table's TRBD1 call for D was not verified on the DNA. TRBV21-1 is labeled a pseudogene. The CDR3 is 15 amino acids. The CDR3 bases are TGTGCCAGCAGCACCAGACAGGGTAGCAATCAGCCCCAGCATTTT. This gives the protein CASSTRQGSNQPQHF.

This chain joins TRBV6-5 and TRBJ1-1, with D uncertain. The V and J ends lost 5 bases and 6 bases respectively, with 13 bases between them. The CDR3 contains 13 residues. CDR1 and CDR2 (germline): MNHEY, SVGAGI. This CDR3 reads CASSTNGGAEAFF. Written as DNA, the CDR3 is TGTGCCAGCAGTACGAATGGCGGGGCTGAAGCTTTCTTT.

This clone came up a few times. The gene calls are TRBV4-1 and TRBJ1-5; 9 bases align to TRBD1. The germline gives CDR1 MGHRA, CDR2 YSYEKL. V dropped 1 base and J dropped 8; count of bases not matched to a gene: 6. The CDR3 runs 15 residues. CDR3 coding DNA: TGCGCCAGCAGCCAAGTCCCGGGACAGGGAGAGCCCCAGCATTTT. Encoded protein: CASSQVPGQGEPQHF.

The CDR3 nucleotides read TGTGCCAGCAGCTCCACTCGGGGGGCGAACACTGAAGCTTTCTTT. The encoded protein is CASSSTRGANTEAFF. The chain couples TRBV11-2 to TRBJ1-1, with D perhaps TRBD1 (6 bases). The ends were cut back, 4 bases at V and 1 base at J, with 13 bases in the middle. This CDR3 contains 15 residues. Germline assignment: CDR1 SGHAT and CDR2 FQNNGV.

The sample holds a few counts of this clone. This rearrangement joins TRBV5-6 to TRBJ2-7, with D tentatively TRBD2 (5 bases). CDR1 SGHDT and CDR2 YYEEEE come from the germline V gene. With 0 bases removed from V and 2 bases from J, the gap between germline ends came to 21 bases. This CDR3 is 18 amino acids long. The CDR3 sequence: CASSLGFSGPPQAYEQYF. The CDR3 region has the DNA TGTGCCAGCAGCTTGGGGTTCAGCGGCCCCCCCCAGGCCTACGAGCAGTACTTC. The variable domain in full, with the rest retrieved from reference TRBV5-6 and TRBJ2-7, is DAGVTQSPTHLIKTRGQQVTLRCSPKSGHDTVSWYQQALGQGPQFIFQYYEEEERQRGNFPDRFSGHQFPNYSSELNVNALLLGDSALYLCASSLGFSGPPQAYEQYFGPGTRLTVT.

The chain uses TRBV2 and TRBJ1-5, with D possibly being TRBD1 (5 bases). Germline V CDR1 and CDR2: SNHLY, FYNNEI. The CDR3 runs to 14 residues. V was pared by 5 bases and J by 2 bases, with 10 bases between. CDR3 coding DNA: TGTGCCAGCAGTCCGGGACTCGGCAATCAGCCCCAGCATTTT. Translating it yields CASSPGLGNQPQHF.

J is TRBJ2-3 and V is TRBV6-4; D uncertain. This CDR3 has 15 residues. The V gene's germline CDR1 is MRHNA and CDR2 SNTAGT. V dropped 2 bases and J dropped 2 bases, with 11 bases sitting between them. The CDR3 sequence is CASSDGPTTTDTQYF. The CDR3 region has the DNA TGTGCCAGCAGTGACGGGCCAACAACCACAGATACGCAGTATTTT.

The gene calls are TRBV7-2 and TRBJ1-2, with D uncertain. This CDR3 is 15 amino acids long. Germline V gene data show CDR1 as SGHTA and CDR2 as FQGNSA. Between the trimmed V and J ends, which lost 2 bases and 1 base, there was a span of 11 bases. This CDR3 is CASSLWGESNYGYTF. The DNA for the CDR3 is TGTGCCAGCAGCTTATGGGGAGAAAGTAACTATGGCTACACCTTC.

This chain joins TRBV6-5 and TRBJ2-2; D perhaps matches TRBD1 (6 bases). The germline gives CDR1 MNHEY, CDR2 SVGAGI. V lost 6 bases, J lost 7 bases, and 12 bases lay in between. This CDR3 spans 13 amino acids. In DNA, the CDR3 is TGTGCCAGCAGCAGGGGCCCAGACGGGGAGCTGTTTTTT. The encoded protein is CASSRGPDGELFF.

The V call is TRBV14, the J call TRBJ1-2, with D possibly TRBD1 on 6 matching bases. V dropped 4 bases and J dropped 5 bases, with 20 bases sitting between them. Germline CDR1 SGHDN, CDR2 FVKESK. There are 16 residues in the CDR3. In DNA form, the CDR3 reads TGTGCCAGCAGCCCCAATGATCCAGGGGTCGGGTATGGCTACACCTTC. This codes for CASSPNDPGVGYGYTF.

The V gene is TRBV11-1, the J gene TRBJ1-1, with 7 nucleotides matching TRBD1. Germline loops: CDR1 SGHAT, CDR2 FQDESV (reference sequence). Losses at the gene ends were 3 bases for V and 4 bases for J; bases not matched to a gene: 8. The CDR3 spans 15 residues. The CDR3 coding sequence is TGTGCCAGCAGCTTTAAAACAGGGGTTTTCACTGAAGCTTTCTTT. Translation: CASSFKTGVFTEAFF. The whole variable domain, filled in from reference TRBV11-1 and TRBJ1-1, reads EAEVAQSPRYKITEKSQAVAFWCDPISGHATLYWYRQILGQGPELLVQFQDESVVDDSQLPKDRFSAERLKGVDSTLKIQPAELGDSAMYLCASSFKTGVFTEAFFGQGTRLTVV.

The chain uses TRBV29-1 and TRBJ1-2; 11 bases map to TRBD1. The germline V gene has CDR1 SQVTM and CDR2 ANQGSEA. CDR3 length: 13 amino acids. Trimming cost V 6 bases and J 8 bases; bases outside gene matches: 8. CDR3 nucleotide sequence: TGCAGCGTGGCCGGGACAGGGGGTCTGGGCTACACCTTC. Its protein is CSVAGTGGLGYTF.

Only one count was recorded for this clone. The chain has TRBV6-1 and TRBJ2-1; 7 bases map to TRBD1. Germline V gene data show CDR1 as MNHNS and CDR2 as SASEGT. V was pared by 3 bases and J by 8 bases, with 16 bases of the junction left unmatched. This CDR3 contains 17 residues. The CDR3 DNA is TGTGCCAGCAGTGACCTCTCGGGCGGACAGGCTGGCCATGAGCAGTTCTTC. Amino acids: CASSDLSGGQAGHEQFF.

The CDR3 is CASSQDLAGSGYTF. The CDR3 region has the DNA TGTGCCAGCAGCCAAGATCTGGCAGGGTCTGGCTACACCTTC. V is TRBV14 and J is TRBJ1-2; a possible D gene is TRBD1 (5 bases). The V end lost 0 bases, the J end lost 7 bases, and 12 bases lay between the germline ends. The germline V gene has CDR1 SGHDN and CDR2 FVKESK. The CDR3 sequence is 14 residues long.

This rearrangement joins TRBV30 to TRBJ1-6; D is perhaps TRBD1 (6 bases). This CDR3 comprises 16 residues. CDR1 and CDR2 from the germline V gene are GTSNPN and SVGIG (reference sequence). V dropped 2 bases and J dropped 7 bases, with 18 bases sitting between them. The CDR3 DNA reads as TGTGCCTGGAGTTTGACAGGAGGTCCAGAAAATTCACCCCTCCACTTT. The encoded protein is CAWSLTGGPENSPLHF.

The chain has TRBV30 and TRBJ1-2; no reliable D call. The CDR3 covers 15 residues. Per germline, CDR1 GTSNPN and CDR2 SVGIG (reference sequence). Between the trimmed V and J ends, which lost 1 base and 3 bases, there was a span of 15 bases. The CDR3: CAWSARVGRDYGYTF. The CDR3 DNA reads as TGTGCCTGGAGTGCCCGGGTCGGCCGGGACTATGGCTACACCTTC.

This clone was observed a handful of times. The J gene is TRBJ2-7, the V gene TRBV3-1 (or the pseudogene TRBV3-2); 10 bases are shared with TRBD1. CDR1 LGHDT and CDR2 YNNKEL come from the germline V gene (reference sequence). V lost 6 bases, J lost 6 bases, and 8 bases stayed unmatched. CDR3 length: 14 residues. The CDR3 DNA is TGTGCCAGCAGTCCGCCGGGACAGGGGTCCGAGCAGTACTTC. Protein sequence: CASSPPGQGSEQYF.